Listed below are T cell receptor beta chains from one sample, sequenced in a study of OX40 agonist ivuxolimab in advanced cancers. Assay used: immunoSEQ multiplex PCR; TCRdb lists only in-frame clones, some missing. This table has 24,000 or so clones, roughly 90% appearing once. The sequencing here drew on CD4+ or CD8+ T cells sorted from blood, taken in a trial of the OX40 agonist ivuxolimab. The receptor source for this set is an adult with an advanced solid tumor such as melanoma, head and neck, liver or kidney cancer. Each CDR3 is given with its conserved first and last residue. Fields, in order: V gene, clone size, J gene, D gene, CDR3 DNA, CDR3 protein. A D gene is named only where the DNA matches it firmly. Expanded clones are given a class, and other clones once, few, many or no size at all.

V: TRBV9; size: -; J: TRBJ1-1; D: TRBD1; DNA: TGTGCCAGCAGCGTAGCTACAGGGGCGAGCGCTGAAGCTTTCTTT; CDR3: CASSVATGASAEAFF
V: TRBV28; size: few; J: TRBJ1-6; D: -; DNA: TGTGCCAGCAGTTTGGGGCAGGACTATAATTCACCCCTCCACTTT; CDR3: CASSLGQDYNSPLHF
V: TRBV7-8; size: -; J: TRBJ2-5; D: -; DNA: TGTGCCAGCAGCTTACGTCCTAGCAGGGAGACCCAGTACTTC; CDR3: CASSLRPSRETQYF
V: TRBV5-8; size: -; J: TRBJ2-2; D: -; DNA: TGTGCCAGCAGCTCCTCTCTTAACACCGGGGAGCTGTTTTTT; CDR3: CASSSSLNTGELFF
V: TRBV6-5; size: -; J: TRBJ2-1; D: TRBD2; DNA: TGTGCCAGCAGTTACCTAGCGGGAGGATACAATGAGCAGTTCTTC; CDR3: CASSYLAGGYNEQFF
V: TRBV29-1; size: -; J: TRBJ2-7; D: -; DNA: TGCAGCGCCACATGGGAAGGCTACGAGCAGTACTTC; CDR3: CSATWEGYEQYF
V: TRBV29-1; size: -; J: TRBJ2-1; D: -; DNA: TGCAGCGTTGAATCTCCAAACGCCCCCCATGAGCAGTTCTTC; CDR3: CSVESPNAPHEQFF
V: TRBV5-6; size: -; J: TRBJ2-5; D: -; DNA: TGTGCCAGCAGCTTCTGGGGGTACCAAGAGACCCAGTACTTC; CDR3: CASSFWGYQETQYF
V: TRBV7-9; size: -; J: TRBJ2-2; D: -; DNA: TGTGCCAGCAGCTCCCACAGGGAAGATGTAGGGGAGCTGTTTTTT; CDR3: CASSSHREDVGELFF
V: TRBV29-1; size: once; J: TRBJ2-3; D: TRBD2; DNA: TGCAGCGTTCCCGGAGGGAGGGCAGATACGCAGTATTTT; CDR3: CSVPGGRADTQYF
V: TRBV5-1; size: -; J: TRBJ1-3; D: -; DNA: TGCGCCAGCAGCGGCGGGAGCTCTGGAAACACCATATATTTT; CDR3: CASSGGSSGNTIYF
V: TRBV4-3; size: -; J: TRBJ2-5; D: TRBD1; DNA: TGCGCCAGCAGCCAGGACAGGGAGGAGACCCAGTACTTC; CDR3: CASSQDREETQYF
V: TRBV6-4; size: -; J: TRBJ2-2; D: -; DNA: TGTGCCAGCAGTGACCCCGGTAGGGAAAGTTGGTGTTCCGGGGAGCTGTTTTTT; CDR3: CASSDPGRESWCSGELFF
V: TRBV14; size: -; J: TRBJ2-3; D: TRBD1; DNA: TGTGCCAGCAGTCCTGGGACAGGGGGACGCGCAGGCACAGATACGCAGTATTTT; CDR3: CASSPGTGGRAGTDTQYF
V: TRBV10-2; size: -; J: TRBJ1-6; D: TRBD1; DNA: TGCGCCAGCAGTGACAGGGGGGGTAATTCACCCCTCCACTTT; CDR3: CASSDRGGNSPLHF
V: TRBV6-1; size: -; J: TRBJ2-3; D: TRBD2; DNA: TGTGCCAGCAGTGACGGGACTAGCGGGGGGGCAGATACGCAGTATTTT; CDR3: CASSDGTSGGADTQYF
V: TRBV5-1; size: -; J: TRBJ2-5; D: TRBD1; DNA: TGCGCCAGCAGCTTGAATGTAGGGGGCATAGAGACCCAGTACTTC; CDR3: CASSLNVGGIETQYF
V: TRBV29-1; size: -; J: TRBJ2-7; D: TRBD1; DNA: TGCAGCGTTGTGGCCGGGGCTGACAGGGCCTACGAGCAGTACTTC; CDR3: CSVVAGADRAYEQYF
V: TRBV7-9; size: -; J: TRBJ2-1; D: -; DNA: TGTGCCAGCACCGGACGCAGGGAGTATACGGGTGAGCAGTTCTTC; CDR3: CASTGRREYTGEQFF
V: TRBV6-5; size: -; J: TRBJ1-1; D: -; DNA: TGTGCCAGCAGGTTGGGACAGAACACTGAAGCTTTCTTT; CDR3: CASRLGQNTEAFF
V: TRBV7-6; size: -; J: TRBJ2-7; D: TRBD1; DNA: TGTGCCAGCAGCTTAGGACAGGGCATCAACGAGCAGTACTTC; CDR3: CASSLGQGINEQYF
V: TRBV6-5; size: -; J: TRBJ2-7; D: -; DNA: TGTGCCAGCAGTTACTCGCGCCCGGCCCAGTCCTACGAGCAGTACTTC; CDR3: CASSYSRPAQSYEQYF
V: TRBV5-1; size: -; J: TRBJ2-6; D: -; DNA: TGCGCCAGCAGATTGATCCTCTCTGGGGCCAACGTCCTGACTTTC; CDR3: CASRLILSGANVLTF
V: TRBV7-6; size: -; J: TRBJ2-5; D: TRBD2; DNA: TGTGCCAGCAGCCTTAACGGGCTAGCGGGAGCGTGGGAGACCCAGTACTTC; CDR3: CASSLNGLAGAWETQYF
V: TRBV11-2; size: -; J: TRBJ2-5; D: -; DNA: TGTGCCAGCAGCTTTTGGAGAACGGAGACCCAGTACTTC; CDR3: CASSFWRTETQYF
V: TRBV30; size: -; J: TRBJ2-7; D: -; DNA: TGTGCCTGGAGTGTATTCGGCGAGCAGTACTTC; CDR3: CAWSVFGEQYF
V: TRBV27; size: -; J: TRBJ1-2; D: TRBD1; DNA: TGTGCCAGCAGCGCGACAGGGGGCCACTATGGCTACACCTTC; CDR3: CASSATGGHYGYTF
V: TRBV7-9; size: -; J: TRBJ1-4; D: TRBD1; DNA: TGTGCCAGCAGCCCCGGACAGGGAGGAACTAATGAAAAACTGTTTTTT; CDR3: CASSPGQGGTNEKLFF
V: TRBV7-9; size: -; J: TRBJ2-7; D: TRBD1; DNA: TGTGCCAGCAGCCCCTGGACAGGGCACGAGCAGTACTTC; CDR3: CASSPWTGHEQYF
V: TRBV6-6; size: -; J: TRBJ2-7; D: -; DNA: TGTGCCAGCAGATCGGACGGCTACGAGCAGTACTTC; CDR3: CASRSDGYEQYF
V: TRBV12-5; size: -; J: TRBJ2-1; D: -; DNA: TGTGCTAGTGGTCACCCCCTCCGAGAGGAAAGACACAATGAGCAGTTCTTC; CDR3: CASGHPLREERHNEQFF
V: TRBV5-3; size: -; J: TRBJ1-3; D: -; DNA: TGTGCCAGAAGCCCGACCTTTCTCTCTGGAAACACCATATATTTT; CDR3: CARSPTFLSGNTIYF
V: TRBV11-2; size: -; J: TRBJ2-3; D: -; DNA: TGTGCCAGCAGCTCCGTGGATACGCAGTATTTT; CDR3: CASSSVDTQYF
V: TRBV28; size: -; J: TRBJ1-1; D: -; DNA: TGTGCCAGCAGTTTATCCATGCTCACTGAAGCTTTCTTT; CDR3: CASSLSMLTEAFF
V: TRBV7-2; size: -; J: TRBJ2-5; D: TRBD1; DNA: TGTGCCAGCAGCCCACAAGCGGTGACAGGGAAAGAGACCCAGTACTTC; CDR3: CASSPQAVTGKETQYF
V: TRBV9; size: -; J: TRBJ2-3; D: -; DNA: TGTGCCAGCAGCGTAGAGGTTAGTGGCGATACGCAGTATTTT; CDR3: CASSVEVSGDTQYF
V: TRBV6-4; size: -; J: TRBJ2-1; D: TRBD2; DNA: TGTGCCAGCAGTGACACTAGCGGGACCTACAATGAGCAGTTCTTC; CDR3: CASSDTSGTYNEQFF
V: TRBV6-1; size: -; J: TRBJ2-7; D: -; DNA: TGTGCCAGCAGTGAGGGAGGAAATGGGGACGAGCAGTACTTC; CDR3: CASSEGGNGDEQYF
V: TRBV5-1; size: -; J: TRBJ1-1; D: -; DNA: TGCGCCAGCAGCTCGAACACTGAAGCTTTCTTT; CDR3: CASSSNTEAFF
V: TRBV2; size: -; J: TRBJ2-5; D: -; DNA: TGTGCCAGCACCACAAAGTTGGACAGCCCTCGGGAGACCCAGTACTTC; CDR3: CASTTKLDSPRETQYF